Below, 22 T cell receptor beta chains from the same sample are listed, as sequenced in a study of a mutant IDH1 vaccine in newly diagnosed glioma (dated by TCRdb to the early 2020s). The sample's time point label is to be understood as: week 23, last vaccination. Each vaccine dose, consisting of 300 ug of a 20-mer mutant IDH1 peptide in Montanide, was administered subcutaneously with topical imiquimod. No antigens are known for them. The library was obtained by the immunoSEQ multiplex PCR assay. TCRdb limited this immuneACCESS table to in-frame rearrangements with V and J called. A share of clones is missing; checked studies link under half to unresolved V genes, and the rest is unexplained. The sample includes tens of thousands of clones, with 80% observed a single time. Clones ranked in the top ten supply 6.2% of the sample. The input for sequencing was PBMCs, taken from a glioma patient whose treatment included an IDH1 peptide vaccine. Receptor source: a man aged 40-49 years with glioma.

The chain uses TRBV5-5 and TRBJ1-1, with D tentatively TRBD1 (5 bases). The germline V gene encodes CDR1 SGHKS and CDR2 YYEKEE (reference sequence). The CDR3 totals 15 residues. Between the trimmed V and J ends, which lost 1 base and 3 bases, there was a span of 13 bases. CDR3 DNA: TGTGCCAGCAGCTTGTTGCAGGGCAGGTACACTGAAGCTTTCTTT. Amino acid sequence: CASSLLQGRYTEAFF.

V gene TRBV9 combines with J gene TRBJ1-2; D gene uncertain. The CDR3 contains 14 residues. Trimming removed 4 bases from V and 8 bases from J, with 18 bases in between. CDR1 and CDR2 from the germline V gene are SGDLS and YYNGEE. The CDR3 DNA sequence: TGTGCCAGCAGCACTAACAGTGGGGTAGGCGGCTACACCTTC. Its protein is CASSTNSGVGGYTF.

J is TRBJ2-3 and V is TRBV4-1, with TRBD2 identical over 10 bases. Germline V lookup: CDR1 MGHRA, CDR2 YSYEKL. V was clipped by 4 bases and J by 4 bases; unmatched bases: 8. CDR3 size: 16 residues. CDR3 sequence reads: CASSRGLASGADTQYF. Here the CDR3 DNA reads TGCGCCAGCAGCCGGGGACTAGCGTCAGGAGCAGATACGCAGTATTTT.

This clone was counted once. The chain is built from TRBV5-1 and TRBJ1-6; 9 bases align to TRBD1. The ends lost 4 bases at V and 6 bases at J; junction bases unmatched: 5. The CDR3 contains 15 residues. Germline V gives CDR1 SGHRS, CDR2 YFSETQ. The CDR3 loop is CASSIGQGSNSPLHF. The CDR3 DNA follows: TGCGCCAGCAGCATAGGACAGGGGAGTAATTCACCCCTCCACTTT.

The V call is TRBV7-9, the J call TRBJ2-5; tentatively, D is TRBD1 (6 bases). The V and J ends lost 2 bases and 2 bases respectively, with 12 bases between them. The CDR3 has 15 residues. The germline gives CDR1 SEHNR, CDR2 FQNEAQ (reference sequence). For the CDR3, the DNA is TGTGCCAGCAGCTTAACACAGGGACCACAAGAGACCCAGTACTTC. This sequence encodes CASSLTQGPQETQYF. The variable domain in full, with the rest retrieved from reference TRBV7-9 and TRBJ2-5, is DTGVSQNPRHKITKRGQNVTFRCDPISEHNRLYWYRQTLGQGPEFLTYFQNEAQLEKSRLLSDRFSAERPKGSFSTLEIQRTEQGDSAMYLCASSLTQGPQETQYFGPGTRLLVL.

This chain links TRBV7-6 with TRBJ1-1; possibly TRBD1 for D (5 bases). There are 15 residues in the CDR3. Germline V gene sequence: CDR1 SGHVS, CDR2 FNYEAQ. V lost 5 bases, J lost 1 base, and 14 bases lay in between. The CDR3 here is CASSPTDHPNTEAFF. Written as DNA, the CDR3 is TGTGCCAGCAGCCCGACAGACCACCCGAACACTGAAGCTTTCTTT.

The J gene is TRBJ1-6, the V gene TRBV19; no clear D gene. The CDR3 is made up of 17 amino acids. Trimming removed 4 bases from V and 5 bases from J, with 18 bases in between. CDR1 and CDR2 (germline): LNHDA, SQIVND (reference sequence). The CDR3 sequence is CASSNHFKGVHNSPLHF. DNA of the CDR3: TGTGCCAGTAGTAACCACTTCAAGGGTGTACATAATTCACCCCTCCACTTT. Drawing the rest from reference TRBV19 and TRBJ1-6, the complete variable domain is DGGITQSPKYLFRKEGQNVTLSCEQNLNHDAMYWYRQDPGQGLRLIYYSQIVNDFQKGDIAEGYSVSREKKESFPLTVTSAQKNPTAFYLCASSNHFKGVHNSPLHFGNGTRLTVT.

This chain uses TRBV5-6 with TRBJ2-3; TRBD1 aligns across 7 bases. This CDR3 is built from 15 residues. V was pared by 5 bases and J by 1 base, with 7 bases of the junction left unmatched. The germline V gene has CDR1 SGHDT and CDR2 YYEEEE. The CDR3 DNA sequence: TGTGCCAGCAGAAAACAGGGGCGGGGCACAGATACGCAGTATTTT. Translating it yields CASRKQGRGTDTQYF.

The CDR3 nucleotides read TGTGCCAGCAGCCCGACCGGGGACGGGGGAGTTTTCACAGATACGCAGTATTTT. Translating gives CASSPTGDGGVFTDTQYF. The rearrangement links TRBV13 to TRBJ2-3; the D gene is possibly TRBD2 (6 bases). V lost 5 bases, J lost 2 bases, and 23 bases lay in between. The V gene's germline CDR1 is PRHDT and CDR2 FYEKMQ (reference sequence). The CDR3 is 18 amino acids.

The CDR3 here is CASSRTPDQETQYF. DNA for the CDR3: TGCGCCAGCAGCCGCACACCCGATCAAGAGACCCAGTACTTC. The chain uses TRBV4-1 and TRBJ2-5; D remains unclear. In germline, CDR1 is MGHRA, CDR2 YSYEKL. CDR3 size: 14 residues. Trimming pared 4 bases from V and 2 bases from J, leaving 11 bases between.

In this sample, this clone turned up once. The CDR3 nucleotides are TGTGCCAGCAGCTTGCGACAGGGGTACTATGGCTACACCTTC. Translation: CASSLRQGYYGYTF. The rearrangement links TRBV5-6 to TRBJ1-2; 8 bases map to TRBD1. Germline assignment: CDR1 SGHDT and CDR2 YYEEEE. This CDR3 contains 14 residues. V shed 1 base, J shed 3 bases, and the junction held 2 bases outside the gene matches.

The chain employs TRBV30 and TRBJ1-2, with D possibly being TRBD1 (5 bases). The CDR3 is made up of 12 amino acids. Per germline, CDR1 GTSNPN and CDR2 SVGIG (reference sequence). V lost 1 base, J lost 4 bases, and 7 bases lay in between. The CDR3 spells CAWSGGSYGYTF. The CDR3 DNA follows: TGTGCCTGGAGTGGGGGCAGCTATGGCTACACCTTC.

V and J are TRBV6-5 and TRBJ2-7, with a weak D call TRBD2 (5 bases). The CDR3 totals 16 residues. Deletions cut 2 bases from V and 0 bases from J, with 14 bases between. Germline values: CDR1 MNHEY, CDR2 SVGAGI. The CDR3 DNA reads as TGTGCCAGCAGTTACGGGCTCTCTAGCCCCTCCTACGAGCAGTACTTC. Its translation is CASSYGLSSPSYEQYF.

The chain combines TRBV21-1 with TRBJ2-7. TRBV21-1 is an annotated pseudogene. This CDR3 has 17 residues. This CDR3 reads CARSDLLGTDDPYEQYF. CDR3 sequence (DNA): TGTGCCAGGAGCGACCTCCTCGGGACGGATGACCCCTACGAGCAGTACTTC.

The genes are TRBV6-5 and TRBJ1-5; D is ambiguous. Trimming shortened V by 3 bases and J by 0 bases, and 9 bases separated the two germline ends. The CDR3 spans 15 residues. Germline-derived CDR1 and CDR2 are MNHEY and SVGAGI. The CDR3 loop is CASSYGRYSNQPQHF. Written as DNA, the CDR3 is TGTGCCAGCAGTTATGGGAGATATAGCAATCAGCCCCAGCATTTT.

This chain connects TRBV18 to TRBJ1-1; no definite D call. Germline V gene lookup returns CDR1 KGHSH and CDR2 LQKENI. Between the trimmed V and J ends, which lost 3 bases and 6 bases, there was a span of 8 bases. This CDR3 contains 12 residues. CDR3 protein: CASSPNGPEAFF. In DNA form, the CDR3 reads TGTGCCAGCTCACCGAACGGCCCTGAAGCTTTCTTT.

This clone was seen only a few times. The chain joins TRBV7-6 to TRBJ1-1, with D tentatively TRBD1 (5 bases). CDR3 length: 16 amino acids. V lost 0 bases, J lost 3 bases, and 14 bases lay in between. CDR1 is SGHVS, CDR2 FNYEAQ, per germline. The chain's CDR3 is CASSLALYGGYTEAFF. Written as DNA, the CDR3 is TGTGCCAGCAGCTTAGCGCTGTACGGGGGTTACACTGAAGCTTTCTTT.

The V and J genes are TRBV30 and TRBJ1-2, with D possibly matching TRBD1 (6 bases). The length of the CDR3 is 13 residues. Germline CDR1 is GTSNPN and CDR2 is SVGIG (reference sequence). V lost 4 bases, J lost 0 bases, and 9 bases lay in between. The CDR3 sequence: CAWNQGPNYGYTF. CDR3 nucleotides: TGTGCCTGGAATCAGGGGCCTAACTATGGCTACACCTTC.

This chain joins TRBV7-8 and TRBJ2-7; either TRBD1 or TRBD2 may fit D (6 bases each). With 0 bases removed from V and 1 base from J, the gap between germline ends came to 19 bases. Germline CDR1 SGHVS, CDR2 FQNEAQ. CDR3 length: 18 residues. The CDR3: CASSLAGGPGLFSYEQYF. The CDR3 bases are TGTGCCAGCAGCTTAGCAGGGGGTCCGGGACTTTTTTCCTACGAGCAGTACTTC.

Worth noting for this clone: Within the sample, other DNA sequences also encode this same CDR3. J is TRBJ1-1 and V is TRBV5-1; D is uncertain. V was cut by 0 bases and J by 1 base, with 4 bases left in between. Germline lookup yields CDR1 SGHRS and CDR2 YFSETQ. There are 13 residues in the CDR3. In DNA, the CDR3 is TGCGCCAGCAGCTTGGGCACGAACACTGAAGCTTTCTTT. Protein product: CASSLGTNTEAFF.

The gene calls are TRBV30 and TRBJ1-2; 8 bases align to TRBD1. Germline CDR1 and CDR2: GTSNPN and SVGIG (reference sequence). This CDR3 is 14 amino acids long. The J segment lost 8 bases and the V segment lost 3 bases, leaving 11 bases of the junction unmatched. CDR3 DNA sequence: TGTGCCTGGAGCCCCGACAGGGGCACTTGGGGCTACACCTTC. Translation: CAWSPDRGTWGYTF.

This chain connects TRBV10-1 to TRBJ2-7, with a tentative D call TRBD1 (6 bases). The CDR3 is 12 residues long. The germline V gene encodes CDR1 WNHNN and CDR2 SYGVQD (reference sequence). Trimming removed 0 bases from V and 6 bases from J, with 6 bases in between. CDR3 coding DNA: TGCGCCAGCAGTGAGTCGACAGGCGAGCAGTACTTC. Translated, it gives CASSESTGEQYF.